The 3 T cell receptor beta chains presented below share a single source sample, sequenced in a study of blood T cell repertoires in COVID-19 (dated by TCRdb to the early 2020s). Receptors were amplified or captured by the immunoSEQ multiplex PCR assay. The source is immuneACCESS, and TCRdb retained only in-frame sequences with V and J called. Part of the clones is not carried over; for the studies checked, unresolved V genes explain less than half of this, and the remainder is unexplained. Recorded for this sample are some 220,000 clones; approximately 80% of them occurred a single time. The ten largest make up around 13% of the sample. What was sequenced was peripheral blood. Receptors originate from a human donor in a cohort sampled during active COVID-19.

Comment on this clone: A much bigger clone sits one base away, suggesting this may be a read error. The identical CDR3 is also encoded by other nucleotide sequences in the sample. Here the CDR3 reads CASSVGQGSYNEQFF. The CDR3, as DNA: TGTGCCAGCAGCGTAGGGCAGGGCTCCTACAATGAGCAGTTCTTC. J is TRBJ2-1 and V is TRBV9; TRBD1 is a possible D gene (5 bases). Germline assignment: CDR1 SGDLS and CDR2 YYNGEE. V dropped 0 bases and J dropped 0 bases, with 7 bases sitting between them. CDR3 length: 15 residues.

The gene calls are TRBV7-2 and TRBJ2-3, with TRBD1 as a possible D gene (6 bases). CDR3 length: 16 amino acids. The V gene's germline CDR1 is SGHTA and CDR2 FQGNSA. Trimming removed 1 base at V and 10 bases at J, with 21 bases between. CDR3 region: CASSLGPPDAGTSQYF. CDR3 coding DNA: TGTGCCAGCAGCTTAGGGCCTCCGGACGCCGGGACATCGCAGTATTTT.

This clone was detected once. The chain combines TRBV11-3 with TRBJ2-1; D gene unclear. The CDR3 covers 15 residues. V was clipped by 1 base and J by 3 bases, with 10 bases between them. Germline CDR1 and CDR2: SGHNT and YENEEA. CDR3 sequence: CASSLGEAVYNEQFF. The CDR3 nucleotides are TGTGCCAGCAGCTTAGGAGAGGCAGTCTACAATGAGCAGTTCTTC.